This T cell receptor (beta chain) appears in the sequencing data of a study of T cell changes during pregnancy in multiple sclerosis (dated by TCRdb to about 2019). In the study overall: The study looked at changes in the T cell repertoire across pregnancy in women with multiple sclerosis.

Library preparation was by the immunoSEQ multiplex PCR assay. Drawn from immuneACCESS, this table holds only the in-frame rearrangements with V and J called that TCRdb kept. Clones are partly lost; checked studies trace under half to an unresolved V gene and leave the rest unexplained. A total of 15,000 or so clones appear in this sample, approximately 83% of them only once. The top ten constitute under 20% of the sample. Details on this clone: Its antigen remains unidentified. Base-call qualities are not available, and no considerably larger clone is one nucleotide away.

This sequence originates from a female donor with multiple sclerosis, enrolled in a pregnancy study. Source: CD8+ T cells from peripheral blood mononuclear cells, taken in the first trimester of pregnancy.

CDR3 loop: CSVMDRIEEAPNYGYTF. The DNA reads TGCAGCGTTATGGACAGGATCGAGGAGGCTCCTAACTATGGCTACACCTTC. The V and J genes are TRBV29-1 and TRBJ1-2; 7 middle bases align to TRBD1. From cysteine to phenylalanine, the CDR3 is 17 amino acids long. Kept here is only the CDR3 DNA, which spans 51 bases and is read in frame from base 1. Via the germline V gene, CDR1 is SQVTM and CDR2 ANQGSEA. Trimmed from V: 5 bases; trimmed from J: 0 bases; junction bases lacking a gene match: 15. Beyond the CDR3, the reference TRBV29-1 and TRBJ1-2 genes provide the residues; the full variable domain reads: SAVISQKPSRDICQRGTSLTIQCQVDSQVTMMFWYRQQPGQSLTLIATANQGSEATYESGFVIDKFPISRPNLTFSTLTVSNMSPEDSSIYLCSVMDRIEEAPNYGYTFGSGTRLTVV.